The following is a TCR beta chain sequence with its context. No antigen is known for it. Some clones are missing from TCRdb's copy, which holds only in-frame ones; the method was immunoSEQ multiplex PCR. The sample consists of about 45,000 clones, 89% of them appearing once. This CDR3 comprises 13 residues. The V end was cut by 5 bases, the J end by 0 bases, with 8 bases between. Germline loops: CDR1 MGHRA, CDR2 YSYEKL. These data are taken from a study of OX40 agonist ivuxolimab in advanced cancers. As for the study in general: Every 2 weeks, patients got intravenous ivuxolimab at one of six dose levels (0.01-10 mg/kg).

At cycle 4 day 1, cycle 7 day 1, and baseline, blood was sampled. Study findings and constraints: Partial responders at 0.1-3.0 mg/kg showed near-lowest clonal expansion. Averaged across samples, CD8+ T cells carried more expanded clones than CD4+ did.

The sequence derives from an adult with an advanced solid tumor such as melanoma, head and neck, liver or kidney cancer. V and J are TRBV4-1 and TRBJ2-7; D gene uncertain. The sample here was CD4+ or CD8+ T cells sorted from blood, taken in a trial of the OX40 agonist ivuxolimab. The DNA for the CDR3 is TGCGCCAGCAGCGCTTCAGCCTCCTACGAGCAGTACTTC. It specifies CASSASASYEQYF.